This paragraph reports one TCR beta chain. Its binding antigen is unknown. Per-nucleotide qualities are absent, and no much larger clonotype sits a single base away. Enrolling through a virtual design, the prospective study's participants ranged in age from roughly 18 to 95 years and lived across some 23 United States geographic areas. Cohort assignment in the prospective study relied on participant-reported clinical history from a screening survey and a study questionnaire. Recovered participants in ImmuneRACE Cohort 3 were defined as having two consecutive negative NP/OP PCR tests, clearance from a healthcare professional, or resolution of symptoms. In the prospective study, whole blood, serum and a nasopharyngeal or oropharyngeal swab were collected from each participant by mobile phlebotomists. Additional blood draws and questionnaires over an approximately 2-month period could optionally be provided by prospective study participants. Before DNA extraction, blood samples from the prospective study were shipped at room temperature or frozen.

Trimming leaves V shorter by 4 bases and J shorter by 7 bases, with the junction holding 18 bases beyond the gene matches. The germline V gene gives CDR1 as SGHVS and CDR2 as FQNEAQ. Its CDR3 holds 19 amino acids, cysteine through phenylalanine. Just CDR3 DNA is preserved here, 57 bases in frame from base 1. TCRbeta CDR3 regions were amplified from genomic DNA by means of the immunoSEQ Assay, a bias-controlled multiplex PCR. The authors processed their data as follows. Nucleated cell counts per sample were estimated from amplification of reference gene primers within the assay. Sequence reads were collapsed and filtered to measure the absolute abundance of every unique TCRbeta CDR3 rearrangement. Productive Simpson clonality was computed per sample as the square root of Simpson's diversity index over productive rearrangements. The source is immuneACCESS, and TCRdb retained only in-frame sequences with V and J called. Part of the clones is not carried over; for the studies checked, unresolved V genes explain less than half of this, and the remainder is unexplained. For V, J and clone size, that table is used; D and trimming come from the DNA. The sample table shows fewer than 600,000 clones, and 85% to 90% are seen once. The ten largest make up approximately 2% of the sample.

The data belong to a study of blood T cell repertoires in COVID-19 (dated by TCRdb to 2020 to 2021). For the wider study: Samples from collaborators originated in the United States, Italy and Spain and spanned both the acute and convalescent phases of COVID-19. HLA class I and class II types, where available, came from metadata supplied by the sample provider rather than from assay-based typing. The repertoires were made available in a free public database intended to serve as a resource for research on the immune response to SARS-CoV-2. The sample metadata nearly always contained a de-identified subject ID, COVID-19 status, age in years and sex. The prospective study material was composed of cDNA or gDNA derived from T cells, B-cell-depleted T cells, or PBMCs. The samples were drawn from two sources: the first 160 participants of the ongoing ImmuneRACE study, and 1,000 to 1,500 subjects contributed by 6 global collaborators. The dataset comprised deeply sampled blood TCRbeta repertoires from subjects exposed to, actively infected with, or recovered from COVID-19. The investigation overall reported the following: Clinical and demographic metadata were provided uncurated, with the amount varying by source and participant.

The receptor's source is a woman aged 40 to 50 who had recovered from COVID-19. The specimen was PBMCs or T cells enriched from blood (not recorded which). The rearranged segments are TRBV7-8 and TRBJ2-6; 8 bases in between match TRBD1. The DNA reads as follows: TGTGCCAGCAGCTCCAGTTCAGCAGGGGGCTCCTTTGGAGCCAACGTCCTGACTTTC. Its protein is CASSSSSAGGSFGANVLTF.